This TCR beta chain was recovered during a study of regulatory T cells in long-lasting Graves disease (dated by TCRdb to the early 2020s). Regarding the complete study: Newly diagnosed Graves' disease patients had taken antithyroid drugs for less than 3 months. The study was conducted in China and was registered as a clinical trial. Patients with persistent Graves' disease were compared with patients with newly diagnosed Graves' disease using TCR sequencing and RNA sequencing of peripheral blood. A total of around 35 samples were covered by TCR sequencing, comprising approximately 13 persistent and around 20 newly diagnosed Graves' disease patients.

Library preparation was by multiplex PCR. TCRdb names Illumina HiSeq 4000 as the instrument used. TCR beta libraries were built with iRepertoire HTBI primers and Arm-PCR amplification of CDR3 regions. Before sequencing, the PCR products underwent gel purification. For the original study's pipeline: Gene usage analysis of CDR3 amino acid clonotypes used the roughly 62 TRBV and some 15 TRBJ segments found across samples. COPE and FqMerger were used to merge the filtered high-quality paired reads into contigs. BLAST was used to align contigs to the IMGT TRBV, TRBD and TRBJ reference genes, and CDR3 was defined following IMGT. Highly expanded clones were defined as clonotypes with a frequency above 0.1%. Shannon entropy was used to measure repertoire diversity, and the Gini coefficient was used to measure V-J evenness. Public clonotypes were defined as clonotypes shared by more than one individual. TCRdb ran its own pipeline on the public reads, namely fastp trimming at Q25 and MiXCR clone calling, and kept in-frame beta chains. Rows matching on CDR3 protein sequence are summarized as one entry with the most common DNA and genes. TCRdb's processing, not the study's, gives the V and J calls here. This sample lists roughly 560,000 distinct CDR3 sequences; around 15% were detected once. The top ten constitute 25% of the sample.

This clonotype has ten or more counts. Its recognized antigen is unknown. Base qualities are not at hand, and no much larger clone is one base apart. Summary of the overall study and its limitations: Peripheral blood alone was examined, since thyroid tissue, which constituted the primary lesion, could not be accessed. Sequencing and analysis were restricted to the TCR beta chain. Compared with newly diagnosed patients, patients with persistent Graves' disease had lower TCR Shannon entropy and fewer highly expanded clones, which suggests clonal expansion. The authors noted that the small sample size was a limitation that may lower accuracy. A larger number of public clonotypes was shared among persistent patients (around 3,000) than among newly diagnosed patients (around 970). TRBV28, TRBJ1-2 and TRBJ2-5 were preferentially used in persistent disease, while TRBV20-1 and TRBJ2-1 were favored in newly diagnosed disease.

Via the germline V gene, CDR1 is MNHNS and CDR2 SASEGT. V has 6 bases trimmed and J has 0 bases trimmed; junction bases matching no gene number 3. The CDR3 goes from the cysteine to the phenylalanine over 17 residues. The DNA shown is the 51-base CDR3, in frame from base 1. Read against the paper, the sample's time point label means: newly diagnosed GD, antithyroid drugs for less than 3 months. For both TCR sequencing and RNA sequencing, RNA was extracted from PBMCs using TRIzol. The diagnosis of Graves' disease followed American Thyroid Association guidelines. Recruitment of patients was carried out at an endocrinology department in Xi'an, China. From each patient, about 9 milliliters of peripheral blood was collected into an EDTA anticoagulant tube. Ficoll Paque Plus density gradient separation was used to isolate PBMCs, and no additional T cell sorting was done. RNA quality was checked with an Agilent 2100 Bioanalyzer and agarose gel, and concentration with a NanoDrop 2000.

These same data were also listed under a study on T cells in Graves' hyperthyroidism and ophthalmopathy. The second study's authors report: Graves' hyperthyroidism was defined as stable when no progression to ophthalmopathy occurred over 18 months of follow-up. The hyperthyroidism patients were between 18 and 65 years old and newly diagnosed, with a disease duration of less than 2 months. The study excluded patients with uncontrolled infections, other autoimmune diseases, pregnancy or lactation. Diagnoses relied on clinical symptoms, serum thyroxine and TRAb, thyroid ultrasound and orbital computed tomography. The TCR CDR3 was subjected to a first round of RT-PCR using the HTBI primer set and the Qiagen OneStep RT-PCR kit. Most expanded thyroid clonotypes (frequency above 0.001) were also found in blood, which suggests that blood repertoires may mirror thyroid immune responses. In cross-validation, a model built on a 13 V-J signature told ophthalmopathy apart from stable hyperthyroidism with under 90% sensitivity and roughly 83% specificity, and in testing the same model reached 80%/75%. In validation, the model predicted progression to ophthalmopathy a median of roughly 6.5 months before onset, with 70% to 71% sensitivity and nearly 75% specificity. TCR V-J signatures able to tell the groups apart were searched for in a discovery cohort of 90 to 100 patients, of whom around 43 had Graves' ophthalmopathy and some 60 had stable Graves' hyperthyroidism. Whether ophthalmopathy could be predicted prospectively was tested in an independent validation cohort made up of roughly 19 hyperthyroidism patients plus 17 patients who later progressed to ophthalmopathy. The 100 discovery patients were divided at random into training and test sets in a 7:3 ratio. In about 6 Graves' hyperthyroidism patients, the study also compared T-cell repertoires from thyroid tissue with T-cell repertoires from blood. After blood sampling, hyperthyroidism patients were treated with methimazole at a starting dose of 30 mg daily, and ophthalmopathy patients were treated with high-dose intravenous methylprednisolone. Libraries were constructed in a second round of multiplex PCR, after which size selection and purification were carried out. Libraries were sequenced paired-end with 100 bp reads on an Illumina HiSeq2000. SOAPnuke was used to process the raw data, removing reads that contained adapters or uncalled bases, had a mean Phred below 15, or lacked an exact match to the constant primer or identifier. High-quality paired reads were merged using COPE v1.2.5, and each unique nucleotide sequence was defined as a clonotype. Clonotypes were aligned to IMGT TRBV, TRBD and TRBJ reference segments using MiTCR v1.1. The analysis included only V-J combinations with a frequency above 0.0001, which together covered roughly 99% of the repertoires. The TCS score was defined as F50 (clonal expansion) divided by E x V (chaos), with BLOSUM62-based TCRdist calculated between CDR3 peptides within each V-J. Welch's t-statistics and random forest reduced 500 to 550 V-J features to roughly 13, which were used in a naive Bayes classifier (R e1071). Sample size was not statistically predetermined, and blinding of investigators to group allocation was not performed. The paper reports TCR Vbeta CDR3 sequencing of approximately 130 peripheral blood samples: approximately 41 ophthalmopathy, over 70 hyperthyroidism and around 17 progressor patients.

This clonotype was sampled from a woman aged 35-60 years with Graves disease. Donor details come from another sample of the same person, matched by shared clones. The chain links TRBV6-1 with TRBJ2-2, with 14 middle bases fitting TRBD2. Here the sequenced sample was peripheral blood mononuclear cells (PBMCs), taken at new diagnosis, from a patient treated with antithyroid drugs. The CDR3 protein: CASRRLAGGTNTGELFF. The nucleotides are TGTGCCAGCAGACGACTAGCGGGGGGGACGAACACCGGGGAGCTGTTTTTT.